The 20 T cell receptor beta chains reported below all come from one sample, sequenced in a study of T cell responses to AZD1222 COVID-19 vaccine. Sequencing was performed with immunoSEQ multiplex PCR; in TCRdb, only in-frame clones are kept and a portion is missing. The repertoire has some 130,000 clones, under 90% of them found once; the top ten carry under 25%. This specimen was peripheral blood, taken on day 0 of AZD1222 vaccination. The receptors come from an adult in good health.

With regard to this clone: Other DNA sequences from this sample encode an identical CDR3 as well. The chain combines TRBV5-4 with TRBJ2-3; D gene unclear. Germline V gives CDR1 SGHNT, CDR2 YYREEE (reference sequence). The CDR3 spans 13 residues. The germline V and J ends were trimmed by 0 bases and 0 bases, with 2 bases remaining between them. The CDR3 DNA follows: TGTGCCAGCAGCTTGGCGAGCACAGATACGCAGTATTTT. As protein: CASSLASTDTQYF.

This clone has more than one count but fewer than ten. This CDR3 reads CATSATGTGYSYEQYF. The CDR3 nucleotides are TGTGCCACCAGTGCGACCGGGACAGGGTATTCCTACGAGCAGTACTTC. This chain connects TRBV24-1 to TRBJ2-7; 9 bases map to TRBD1. Trimming at V came to 5 bases and at J to 1 base, leaving 8 bases not matched to a gene. Looked up from germline, CDR1 is KGHDR and CDR2 is SFDVKD. This CDR3 contains 16 residues.

This clone appeared a few times. This chain links TRBV7-6 with TRBJ2-1, with unresolved D. There are 14 residues in the CDR3. The germline gives CDR1 SGHVS, CDR2 FNYEAQ. V was clipped by 5 bases and J by 1 base, with 9 bases between them. CDR3 protein: CASSPRGSYNEQFF. As DNA, the CDR3 is TGTGCCAGCAGCCCCCGTGGGTCCTACAATGAGCAGTTCTTC.

The V gene is TRBV27, the J gene TRBJ2-7, with 7 positions matching TRBD1. Trimming removed 0 bases from V and 3 bases from J; junction bases left unmatched: 5. Looked up from germline, CDR1 is MNHEY and CDR2 is SMNVEV (reference sequence). CDR3 length equals 15 residues. CDR3 in amino acids: CASSLSGGLSYEQYF. The CDR3 DNA reads TGTGCCAGCAGTTTATCAGGGGGCCTCAGCTACGAGCAGTACTTC.

J is TRBJ1-2 and V is TRBV18; no clear D. There are 11 residues in the CDR3. CDR1 KGHSH and CDR2 LQKENI come from the germline V gene. V was pared by 2 bases and J by 6 bases, with 4 bases between. Here the CDR3 reads CASSPSDGYTF. In DNA, the CDR3 is TGTGCCAGCTCACCAAGTGATGGCTACACCTTC.

V and J are TRBV10-3 and TRBJ2-3; 9 nucleotides match TRBD1. Germline CDR1 ENHRY, CDR2 SYGVKD. The CDR3 spans 15 residues. The V and J ends lost 5 bases and 6 bases, in that order; junction bases with no gene match: 9. CDR3 residues: CAISKGQGTADTQYF. The CDR3 DNA reads as TGTGCCATCAGTAAGGGACAGGGCACTGCTGATACGCAGTATTTT.

The chain combines TRBV10-3 with TRBJ1-6; D ambiguous. In germline, CDR1 is ENHRY, CDR2 SYGVKD. V lost 2 bases, J lost 10 bases, and 12 bases lay in between. The CDR3 length is 14 residues. The CDR3 DNA reads TGTGCCATCAGTGAGGCCCCCCCACAGTCACCCCTCCACTTT. This translates into CAISEAPPQSPLHF.

The V call is TRBV5-4, the J call TRBJ2-3; possibly TRBD1 for D (6 bases). Between the trimmed V and J ends, which lost 2 bases and 1 base, there was a span of 11 bases. Germline CDR1 SGHNT, CDR2 YYREEE (reference sequence). This CDR3 is 15 amino acids long. Here the CDR3 DNA reads TGTGCCAGCAGCTTTTCTGGGGGCCGCACAGATACGCAGTATTTT. Its protein is CASSFSGGRTDTQYF.

V gene TRBV7-8 combines with J gene TRBJ2-3, with D possibly being TRBD1 or TRBD2 (5 bases each). The length of the CDR3 is 15 residues. From germline, CDR1 is SGHVS and CDR2 FQNEAQ. V was shortened by 1 base and J by 0 bases, with 8 bases between the two germline ends. The CDR3 sequence: CASSLEGESTDTQYF. As DNA, the CDR3 is TGTGCCAGCAGCTTAGAAGGGGAGAGCACAGATACGCAGTATTTT.

The chain employs TRBV2 and TRBJ1-2; no clear D gene. Germline CDR1 and CDR2: SNHLY and FYNNEI. This CDR3 comprises 12 residues. V gave up 2 bases and J gave up 7 bases, with 8 bases separating them. As DNA, the CDR3 is TGTGCCAGCAGTGAACTGGTGCGTGGCTACACCTTC. Its translation is CASSELVRGYTF.

This sequence joins TRBV9 and TRBJ2-7; weak D call: TRBD1 (5 bases). The CDR3 is 14 amino acids. Trimming took 0 bases from V and 3 from J, leaving 10 bases between them. CDR1 is SGDLS and CDR2 is YYNGEE in the germline V gene. CDR3 residues: CASSVDQGYYEQYF. The CDR3 bases are TGTGCCAGCAGCGTAGATCAGGGTTACTACGAGCAGTACTTC.

The V gene is TRBV12-3 or TRBV12-4, the J gene TRBJ1-2; TRBD1 is a possible D gene (6 bases). Trimming took off 6 bases at V and 4 bases at J, with 9 bases between the two ends. CDR3 size: 12 residues. CDR3 sequence reads: CASRQGFYGYTF. Written as DNA, the CDR3 is TGTGCCAGCAGACAGGGTTTCTATGGCTACACCTTC.

The CDR3 sequence: CASSLGRPGWVYGYTF. The CDR3, as DNA: TGTGCCAGCAGCCTCGGAAGGCCAGGGTGGGTTTATGGCTACACCTTC. The chain combines TRBV7-2 with TRBJ1-2; possible D gene TRBD1, 5 bases. The CDR3 is made up of 16 amino acids. Trimming stripped 5 bases from V and 5 bases from J, with 21 bases between. The germline V gene encodes CDR1 SGHTA and CDR2 FQGNSA.

The rearrangement links TRBV24-1 to TRBJ1-2; D ambiguous. This CDR3 contains 12 residues. V was clipped by 5 bases and J by 4 bases, with 7 bases between them. Germline V gene sequence: CDR1 KGHDR, CDR2 SFDVKD. CDR3 nucleotide sequence: TGTGCCACCAGTGCCGAGACCTATGGCTACACCTTC. It yields the protein CATSAETYGYTF.

The chain is built from TRBV6-6 and TRBJ1-4; a possible D gene is TRBD1 (6 bases). Trimming took 2 bases from V and 5 from J, leaving 9 bases between them. CDR1 is MNHNY and CDR2 is SVGAGI in the germline V gene (reference sequence). This CDR3 has 14 amino acids. CDR3 sequence: CASSYDRRNEKLFF. CDR3 coding DNA: TGTGCCAGCAGTTACGACAGGCGGAATGAAAAACTGTTTTTT.

The chain combines TRBV7-3 with TRBJ1-2, with 8 bases aligning to TRBD1. Germline trimming cut 4 bases from V and 10 bases from J; bases unmatched to any gene: 14. CDR3 length: 15 residues. The germline CDR1 and CDR2 sequences are SGHTA and FQGTGA. CDR3 protein: CASSWIGTGPKDYTF. DNA for the CDR3: TGTGCCAGCAGCTGGATAGGGACAGGTCCCAAAGACTACACCTTC.

This chain uses TRBV3-1 (or the pseudogene TRBV3-2) with TRBJ2-7; perhaps TRBD1 as D (5 bases). This CDR3 comprises 14 residues. V was shortened by 1 base and J by 4 bases, with 11 bases between the two germline ends. Germline CDR1 is LGHDT and CDR2 is YNNKEL (reference sequence). For the CDR3, the DNA is TGTGCCAGCAGCCAAGCCAGGGCTCGGTACGAGCAGTACTTC. Translated, it gives CASSQARARYEQYF.

This sequence joins TRBV7-2 and TRBJ1-3; a possible D gene is TRBD1 (6 bases). Trimming left V 1 base short and J 2 bases short, with 12 bases between. Germline V gene sequence: CDR1 SGHTA, CDR2 FQGNSA. The CDR3 sequence is 16 residues long. CDR3 region: CASSLGGGAAGNTIYF. CDR3 DNA: TGTGCCAGCAGCTTAGGAGGGGGAGCGGCTGGAAACACCATATATTTT.

The rearrangement joins TRBV28 to TRBJ1-1; D unclear. CDR3 length equals 14 residues. V lost 6 bases, J lost 1 base, and 12 bases lay in between. Germline V lookup: CDR1 MDHEN, CDR2 SYDVKM. The CDR3 DNA reads TGTGCCAGCAGCATACCCCCCCGGAACACTGAAGCTTTCTTT. Its translation: CASSIPPRNTEAFF. The full variable domain, its missing parts supplied by reference TRBV28 and TRBJ1-1, is DVKVTQSSRYLVKRTGEKVFLECVQDMDHENMFWYRQDPGLGLRLIYFSYDVKMKEKGDIPEGYSVSREKKERFSLILESASTNQTSMYLCASSIPPRNTEAFFGQGTRLTVV.

The chain uses TRBV19 and TRBJ2-1; 14 nucleotides line up with TRBD2. The V segment lost 4 bases and the J segment 8 bases; nucleotides outside the gene matches: 10. Germline CDR1 LNHDA, CDR2 SQIVND (reference sequence). This CDR3 comprises 17 residues. This CDR3 reads CASSTPPGTSGGDEQFF. CDR3 nucleotides: TGTGCCAGTAGTACCCCACCCGGGACTAGCGGGGGCGATGAGCAGTTCTTC.